This T cell receptor beta chain was recovered during a study of blood T cell repertoires in COVID-19. On the study more broadly: There were acute and convalescent COVID-19 samples, and they came from the United States, Italy and Spain. T cells, B-cell-depleted T cells, or PBMCs provided the cDNA or gDNA that served as material.

This clone was seen more than once but under ten times. Germline lookup yields CDR1 GTSNPN and CDR2 SVGIG (reference sequence). The CDR3 totals 15 residues. The V end lost 1 base, the J end lost 0 bases, and 12 bases lay between the germline ends. In the source study's methods: Estimation of nucleated cell counts relied on the amplification of reference gene primers. The data were produced by immunoSEQ multiplex PCR, yet TCRdb's version contains in-frame clones alone and is incomplete. Clone size and V and J calls were adopted from that table, with D and trimming inferred from the DNA. Found here are 60,000 to 90,000 clones, about 85% of them singletons; the top ten hold 10% to 11%. Patients at the Seattle site were enrolled during active infection and followed longitudinally.

This chain connects TRBV30 to TRBJ1-1; D is uncertain. The source of this sequence is a man aged 60 to 75 with COVID-19, enrolled during active disease. The sequenced material came from peripheral blood. The DNA for the CDR3 is TGTGCCTGGAGTGCGAGAGTTCGTGTGAACACTGAAGCTTTCTTT. Amino acid sequence: CAWSARVRVNTEAFF.